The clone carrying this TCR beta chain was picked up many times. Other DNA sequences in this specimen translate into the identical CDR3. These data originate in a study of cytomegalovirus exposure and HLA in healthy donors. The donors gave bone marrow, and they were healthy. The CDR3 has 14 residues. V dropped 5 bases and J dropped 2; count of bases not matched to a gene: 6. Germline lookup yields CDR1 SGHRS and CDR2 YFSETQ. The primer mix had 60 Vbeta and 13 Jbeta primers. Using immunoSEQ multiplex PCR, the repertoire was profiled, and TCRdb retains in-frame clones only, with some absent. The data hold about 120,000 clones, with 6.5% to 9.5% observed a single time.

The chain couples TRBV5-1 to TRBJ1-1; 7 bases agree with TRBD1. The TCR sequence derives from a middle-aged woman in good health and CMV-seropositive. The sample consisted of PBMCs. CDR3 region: CASSRDRGNTEAFF. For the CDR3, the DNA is TGCGCCAGCAGTCGGGACAGAGGAAACACTGAAGCTTTCTTT.